A selection of T cell receptor beta chains follows, all from one sample in a study of blood T cell repertoires in COVID-19. Assay: immunoSEQ multiplex PCR; the TCRdb copy retains only in-frame clones and omits some. The sample shows 190,000 or so clones, 88% of them seen only once. The specimen was peripheral blood. Source of these receptors: a woman aged 30 to 39 with acute or convalescent COVID-19. CDR3s include the opening cysteine and the closing phenylalanine or tryptophan. The order of the fields is J gene, V gene, clone size, CDR3 protein. For some rows the clone size is stated as once, few or many, or as a class when expanded; others skip it.

j_gene: TRBJ2-1
v_gene: TRBV6-5
abundance: .
CDR3aa: CASGSQGIYNEQFF

j_gene: TRBJ2-7
v_gene: TRBV27
abundance: .
CDR3aa: CASSRQGLRYEQYF

j_gene: TRBJ1-6
v_gene: TRBV6-5
abundance: .
CDR3aa: CASTGTGGINSPLHF

j_gene: TRBJ2-1
v_gene: TRBV25-1
abundance: .
CDR3aa: CASTRAGESNEQFF

j_gene: TRBJ2-2
v_gene: TRBV30
abundance: .
CDR3aa: CALQGATTNTGELFF

j_gene: TRBJ2-3
v_gene: TRBV27
abundance: .
CDR3aa: CASSFAGALDTQYF

j_gene: TRBJ2-1
v_gene: TRBV30
abundance: .
CDR3aa: CAWTVGTGQFF

j_gene: TRBJ1-2
v_gene: TRBV28
abundance: .
CDR3aa: CASGRESYGYTF

j_gene: TRBJ2-2
v_gene: TRBV18
abundance: .
CDR3aa: CASSDLAGPWDQFF

j_gene: TRBJ1-1
v_gene: TRBV5-1
abundance: few
CDR3aa: CASSGGGDEAFF

j_gene: TRBJ1-1
v_gene: TRBV7-9
abundance: .
CDR3aa: CASSFAQGRAFF

j_gene: TRBJ2-5
v_gene: TRBV19
abundance: .
CDR3aa: CASSGGQPQETQYF

j_gene: TRBJ2-1
v_gene: TRBV6-4
abundance: .
CDR3aa: CASSDSGLAGTEQFF

j_gene: TRBJ2-1
v_gene: TRBV10-3
abundance: .
CDR3aa: CAISPGSYNEQFF

j_gene: TRBJ1-2
v_gene: TRBV29-1
abundance: .
CDR3aa: CSGWRTDTYTF

j_gene: TRBJ2-2
v_gene: TRBV5-6
abundance: .
CDR3aa: CASTRLGELFF

j_gene: TRBJ2-3
v_gene: TRBV28
abundance: .
CDR3aa: CASTLLADTDTQYF

j_gene: TRBJ1-6
v_gene: TRBV2
abundance: .
CDR3aa: CASNSRTEAGALHF

j_gene: TRBJ2-1
v_gene: TRBV9
abundance: few
CDR3aa: CASSPDLGLGVGNEQFF

j_gene: TRBJ1-5
v_gene: TRBV6-1
abundance: .
CDR3aa: CASSEGAGGVYGQPQHF

j_gene: TRBJ2-1
v_gene: TRBV7-8
abundance: .
CDR3aa: CASSLAWSPVNEQFF

j_gene: TRBJ2-2
v_gene: TRBV19
abundance: .
CDR3aa: CASSIGLGMRSELFF

j_gene: TRBJ1-5
v_gene: TRBV6-5
abundance: once
CDR3aa: CASALDTGIHQPQHF

j_gene: TRBJ2-2
v_gene: TRBV11-2
abundance: .
CDR3aa: CASSLAFPGELFF

j_gene: TRBJ1-5
v_gene: TRBV19
abundance: .
CDR3aa: CASSTREGGGYNQPQHF

j_gene: TRBJ2-5
v_gene: TRBV28
abundance: .
CDR3aa: CASSSQRGGVETQYF

j_gene: TRBJ2-6
v_gene: TRBV29-1
abundance: .
CDR3aa: CSVSDTGANVLTF

j_gene: TRBJ1-1
v_gene: TRBV19
abundance: .
CDR3aa: CASSIGYTEAFF

j_gene: TRBJ1-4
v_gene: TRBV2
abundance: .
CDR3aa: CASTTEGDNEKLFF

j_gene: TRBJ2-3
v_gene: TRBV5-4
abundance: .
CDR3aa: CASSTRGTDTQYF

j_gene: TRBJ2-3
v_gene: TRBV9
abundance: .
CDR3aa: CASSPQTSGSPDTQYF

j_gene: TRBJ1-1
v_gene: TRBV25-1
abundance: .
CDR3aa: CASTNMGQHTEAFF

j_gene: TRBJ2-1
v_gene: TRBV5-8
abundance: .
CDR3aa: CASSSTIVSGTSSYNEQFF

j_gene: TRBJ2-7
v_gene: TRBV4-1
abundance: once
CDR3aa: CASSQGRVPAYEQYF

j_gene: TRBJ2-5
v_gene: TRBV11-3
abundance: once
CDR3aa: CASSLGFSKETQYF

j_gene: TRBJ2-1
v_gene: TRBV7-9
abundance: .
CDR3aa: CASSSPGVAESNEQFF

j_gene: TRBJ2-5
v_gene: TRBV24-1
abundance: .
CDR3aa: CATSAVEAGETQYF

j_gene: TRBJ1-5
v_gene: TRBV30
abundance: .
CDR3aa: CAWRGIGGAWGNQPQHF

j_gene: TRBJ1-2
v_gene: TRBV9
abundance: once
CDR3aa: CASSVTGGSYGYTF

j_gene: TRBJ1-1
v_gene: TRBV29-1
abundance: .
CDR3aa: CSVEGQMNTEAFF

j_gene: TRBJ1-2
v_gene: TRBV19
abundance: .
CDR3aa: CASSIRGIANYTF

j_gene: TRBJ2-3
v_gene: TRBV19
abundance: once
CDR3aa: CASRHPAGTENTQYF

j_gene: TRBJ2-1
v_gene: TRBV7-9
abundance: few
CDR3aa: CAIQSGRGNEQFF